Listed below are T cell receptor beta chains from one sample, sequenced in a study of blood T cell repertoires in COVID-19. Sequenced by immunoSEQ multiplex PCR; TCRdb stores in-frame clones only, minus some. The sample lists about 320,000 clones; 86% were seen once. The sample was peripheral blood. These receptors came from a woman in her forties or fifties with acute or convalescent COVID-19. The CDR3 runs from the conserved cysteine through the conserved F or W. Some rows mark clone size as missing; the rest say once, few, many or name a class of expanded clone.

j_call	v_call	cdr3_length	clone_size	cdr3_aa
TRBJ2-1	TRBV5-1	16	NA	CASSLAGTTHPNEQFF
TRBJ1-5	TRBV2	14	NA	CASSEARTYQPQHF
TRBJ2-1	TRBV28	14	once	CATQAESSYNEQFF
TRBJ2-7	TRBV6-2/TRBV6-3	15	few	CASSYKKAGPYEQYF
TRBJ2-7	TRBV5-4	13	NA	CASSFGVPYEQYF
TRBJ1-1	TRBV24-1	18	NA	CATSELRRGRTRGREAFF
TRBJ2-7	TRBV14	15	NA	CASSLVTGDEGEQYF
TRBJ1-2	TRBV5-8	11	NA	CASSPIPGYTF
TRBJ2-7	TRBV3-1/TRBV3-2	14	NA	CASSQREYFYEQYF
TRBJ2-2	TRBV7-2	18	NA	CASSWTRGSGRRAGELFF
TRBJ2-3	TRBV27	16	NA	CASRPGTSGSTDTQYF
TRBJ2-1	TRBV7-9	16	once	CASSDAGTSPYNEQFF
TRBJ2-3	TRBV19	20	NA	CASSPGSGTALYIDTDTQYF
TRBJ1-4	TRBV19	16	once	CASSMGQGMIGEKLFF
TRBJ1-1	TRBV2	12	NA	CASSKQGTEAFF
TRBJ1-1	TRBV12-3/TRBV12-4	13	few	CASSLVVNTEAFF
TRBJ1-1	TRBV5-1	15	once	CASSPATGQNTEAFF
TRBJ1-2	TRBV27	15	NA	CASSSWGQGAGGYTF